This TCR beta chain was found in a study of T cells in Graves' hyperthyroidism and ophthalmopathy. Study findings and constraints: In blood, most of the thyroid clonotypes expanded above 0.001 were also present.

Using RNA transcripts as the source, TCR beta CDR3 regions were amplified. The HTBI primer set was used in a first-round RT-PCR of the TCR CDR3. TCRdb re-derived calls from the multiplex PCR reads in MiXCR, one entry per CDR3 protein. Among about 560,000 distinct CDR3 sequences listed, around 14% were seen once. The CDR3 runs to 20 residues. In germline, CDR1 is SGHTA, CDR2 FQGNSA. The junction had 13 bases not matched to a gene; V was cut back by 5 bases and J by 4 bases. Among the patients, aged 18 to 65, hyperthyroidism was newly diagnosed and had lasted under 2 months. This clonotype occurred many times. The target antigen is unknown.

Sequencing input: blood. This sequence joins TRBV7-2 and TRBJ2-2; 16 positions agree with TRBD2. This receptor was taken from a woman between 25 and 40 years old with Graves' hyperthyroidism. DNA of the CDR3: TGTGCCAGCAGCGCCTTCCCCGGGACTAGCGGGAGGGCTGGCACCGGGGAGCTGTTTTTT. This codes for CASSAFPGTSGRAGTGELFF.